This passage covers 25 T cell receptor beta chains from one sample sequenced in a study of cytomegalovirus exposure and HLA in healthy donors. Primers: 60 Vbeta forward and 13 Jbeta reverse. Repertoires were generated with immunoSEQ multiplex PCR, while TCRdb's copy carries only in-frame clones and drops some. The table has 110,000 or so clones, approximately 73% seen once. Source material: PBMCs. These receptors were obtained from a man in his forties in good health and CMV-seronegative.

This chain connects TRBV4-3 to TRBJ1-5; D is perhaps TRBD1 (5 bases). The V gene's germline CDR1 is LGHNA and CDR2 YSLEER. The CDR3 is made up of 16 amino acids. Trimming left V 1 base short and J 2 bases short, with 12 bases between. The CDR3 sequence is CASSQVFGGGNQPQHF. In DNA, the CDR3 is TGCGCCAGCAGCCAAGTTTTCGGGGGAGGCAATCAGCCCCAGCATTTT.

V gene TRBV5-1 combines with J gene TRBJ2-3, with D tentatively TRBD2 (7 bases). This CDR3 contains 15 residues. The ends were cut back, 3 bases at V and 3 bases at J, with 14 bases in the middle. Germline values: CDR1 SGHRS, CDR2 YFSETQ. CDR3: CASSWGGGGTDTQYF. CDR3 DNA: TGCGCCAGCAGCTGGGGGGGCGGGGGTACAGATACGCAGTATTTT.

The gene calls are TRBV7-8 and TRBJ1-2, with TRBD1 matching 8 bases. Germline V lookup: CDR1 SGHVS, CDR2 FQNEAQ. J lost 6 bases, V lost 0 bases, and 12 bases had no gene match. The CDR3 runs to 17 residues. CDR3 sequence reads: CASSLAPGLQGADGYTF. The CDR3 region has the DNA TGTGCCAGCAGCTTAGCGCCCGGCCTCCAGGGGGCGGATGGCTACACCTTC.

The chain is built from TRBV6-1 and TRBJ1-2; D may be TRBD1 (5 bases). This CDR3 has 15 amino acids. The V end was cut by 3 bases, the J end by 3 bases, with 14 bases between. Germline V gene data show CDR1 as MNHNS and CDR2 as SASEGT. DNA for the CDR3: TGTGCCAGCAGTGAGGGCTGGGGCGCCTACTATGGCTACACCTTC. Protein product: CASSEGWGAYYGYTF.

The chain uses TRBV4-3 and TRBJ1-2; no clear D. The germline V gene encodes CDR1 LGHNA and CDR2 YSLEER. This CDR3 comprises 14 residues. With 1 base removed from V and 5 bases from J, the gap between germline ends came to 11 bases. The CDR3 DNA follows: TGCGCCAGCAGCCAAGTGGGGAGTGGGTATGGCTACACCTTC. This encodes CASSQVGSGYGYTF.

In this sample, this clone turned up a few times. This chain links TRBV2 with TRBJ1-1, with 10 bases lining up with TRBD1. CDR3 length: 14 residues. Germline V gene data show CDR1 as SNHLY and CDR2 as FYNNEI. V gave up 7 bases and J gave up 5 bases; unmatched junction bases: 7. The CDR3 region is CASKRDRGRTEAFF. The CDR3 DNA sequence: TGTGCCAGCAAGAGGGACAGGGGACGGACTGAAGCTTTCTTT.

CDR3 region: CASTGGESYNSPLHF. CDR3 DNA sequence: TGTGCCAGCACGGGGGGGGAATCCTATAATTCACCCCTCCACTTT. The chain couples TRBV7-8 to TRBJ1-6; tentatively, D is TRBD1 (5 bases). The V end lost 7 bases, the J end lost 1 base, and 11 bases lay between the germline ends. Germline V lookup: CDR1 SGHVS, CDR2 FQNEAQ. The CDR3 is 15 residues long.

The gene calls are TRBV5-5 and TRBJ2-5; TRBD1 is a possible D gene (6 bases). The DNA end favors TRBJ2-7, so the J call may be wrong. Germline values: CDR1 SGHKS, CDR2 YYEKEE (reference sequence). This CDR3 comprises 14 residues. The CDR3 DNA reads as TGTGCCAGCAGCACCCCACAGGGTTCCTACGAGCAGTACTTC. Its translation is CASSTPQGSYEQYF.

J is TRBJ2-2 and V is TRBV6-6; 7 bases are a match to TRBD1. Losses at the gene ends were 4 bases for V and 4 bases for J; bases not matched to a gene: 6. This CDR3 has 15 residues. The germline gives CDR1 MNHNY, CDR2 SVGAGI (reference sequence). The CDR3 DNA is TGTGCCAGCAGTTTATCCGGGACAGTCACCGGGGAGCTGTTTTTT. Protein: CASSLSGTVTGELFF.

This clone was found a few times. The CDR3 spells CASSEGGHAFF. CDR3 nucleotide sequence: TGTGCCAGCAGTGAGGGGGGTCATGCTTTCTTT. This chain connects TRBV2 to TRBJ1-1; D is perhaps TRBD1 (5 bases). V was clipped by 3 bases and J by 11 bases, with 10 bases between them. Per germline, CDR1 SNHLY and CDR2 FYNNEI. This CDR3 contains 11 residues.

The chain combines TRBV4-1 with TRBJ1-5; TRBD1 matches 8 bases. The CDR3 has 14 residues. The V gene's germline CDR1 is MGHRA and CDR2 YSYEKL. Trimming cost V 1 base and J 9 bases; bases outside gene matches: 5. CDR3 sequence reads: CASSQGTGLSPQHF. CDR3 nucleotide sequence: TGCGCCAGCAGCCAAGGGACAGGGCTTTCGCCCCAGCATTTT.

This clone was seen a single time. The chain links TRBV6-6 to TRBJ2-1; unclear D gene. Germline CDR1 is MNHNY and CDR2 is SVGAGI (reference sequence). The CDR3 is made up of 14 amino acids. Deletions cut 0 bases from V and 7 bases from J, with 10 bases between. This chain's CDR3 is CASSYSISSNEQFF. CDR3 in DNA: TGTGCCAGCAGTTACTCGATCTCCAGTAATGAGCAGTTCTTC.

This clone was observed a single time. This rearrangement joins TRBV7-3 to TRBJ1-1; 7 bases map to TRBD1. Germline CDR1 and CDR2: SGHTA and FQGTGA. The V gene end was trimmed by 1 base and the J gene end by 3 bases; junction bases not matched to a gene: 2. CDR3 length: 14 residues. CDR3 DNA: TGTGCCAGCAGCTTAAAGGGGGCCGACACTGAAGCTTTCTTT. It yields the protein CASSLKGADTEAFF.

V usage is TRBV27 and J usage is TRBJ1-4, with no clear D. Germline values: CDR1 MNHEY, CDR2 SMNVEV (reference sequence). Trimming took 1 base from V and 13 from J, leaving 13 bases between them. There are 13 residues in the CDR3. The CDR3 spells CASSLLMSNRLFF. DNA of the CDR3: TGTGCCAGCAGTTTATTAATGAGTAACCGACTGTTTTTT.

J is TRBJ2-7 and V is TRBV28; D gene ambiguous. The V gene lost 3 bases and the J gene lost 2 bases, with 8 bases spanning the gap. From germline, CDR1 is MDHEN and CDR2 SYDVKM. This CDR3 comprises 13 residues. Here the CDR3 reads CASSFDNAYEQYF. CDR3 DNA: TGTGCCAGCAGTTTTGACAACGCCTACGAGCAGTACTTC.

This clone occurred a few times. The CDR3 DNA reads TGTGCTAGTGGTTTGGTACTGGGTAGCGGGGGGATGTGGGGCACAGATACGCAGTATTTT. This translates into CASGLVLGSGGMWGTDTQYF. J is TRBJ2-3 and V is TRBV12-5; 10 nucleotides align to TRBD2. Per the germline V gene, CDR1 is LGHNT and CDR2 is FRNRAP. This CDR3 has 20 amino acids. With V trimmed by 0 bases and J by 1 base, 13 bases remained unmatched.

The genes are TRBV5-4 and TRBJ2-1, with 10 bases fitting TRBD1. Losses at the gene ends were 4 bases for V and 3 bases for J; bases not matched to a gene: 4. CDR1 and CDR2 from the germline V gene are SGHNT and YYREEE (reference sequence). There are 15 residues in the CDR3. The DNA for the CDR3 is TGTGCCAGCAGCCCGGGACAGGGGAACTACAATGAGCAGTTCTTC. Its protein is CASSPGQGNYNEQFF.

V is TRBV4-1 and J is TRBJ1-5; no definite D call. CDR1 is MGHRA and CDR2 is YSYEKL in the germline V gene. The V end was cut by 1 base, the J end by 9 bases, with 16 bases between. The CDR3 spans 15 residues. CDR3 DNA: TGCGCCAGCAGCCAAGGTACGGGAACCCGGTGGCCCCAGCATTTT. Amino acids: CASSQGTGTRWPQHF.

This clone has just a few counts. Here the CDR3 DNA reads TGTGCCAGTAGTATTAGAAAAGCCGCACCAGGGGCAGACGAGCAGTACTTC. This encodes CASSIRKAAPGADEQYF. This sequence joins TRBV19 and TRBJ2-7, with a tentative D call TRBD1 (6 bases). Between the trimmed V and J ends, which lost 3 bases and 5 bases, there was a span of 23 bases. The CDR3 consists of 17 residues. The germline gives CDR1 LNHDA, CDR2 SQIVND (reference sequence).

This clone was seen a handful of times. The chain carries TRBV19 and TRBJ2-7, with TRBD1 matching 9 bases. The V and J ends lost 5 bases and 2 bases, in that order; junction bases with no gene match: 4. This CDR3 is 14 amino acids long. Germline assignment: CDR1 LNHDA and CDR2 SQIVND (reference sequence). CDR3: CASSRDRATYEQYF. The CDR3 nucleotides are TGTGCCAGTAGTCGGGACAGGGCCACCTACGAGCAGTACTTC.

The CDR3 DNA reads as TGTGCCAGTAGTATGGTGACTAGCGGGGCCTACGAGCAGTACTTC. Its protein product is CASSMVTSGAYEQYF. The rearrangement uses TRBV19 and TRBJ2-7; 11 nucleotides line up with TRBD2. The CDR3 loop spans 15 amino acids. After removal of 3 bases from V and 2 bases from J, the junction contained 3 bases not matched to a gene. Per germline, CDR1 LNHDA and CDR2 SQIVND (reference sequence). The full variable domain, rest sourced from reference TRBV19 and TRBJ2-7, is DGGITQSPKYLFRKEGQNVTLSCEQNLNHDAMYWYRQDPGQGLRLIYYSQIVNDFQKGDIAEGYSVSREKKESFPLTVTSAQKNPTAFYLCASSMVTSGAYEQYFGPGTRLTVT.

The rearrangement links TRBV6-5 to TRBJ2-3; D may be TRBD2 (5 bases). V lost 1 base and J lost 3, with 11 bases in between. Germline lookup yields CDR1 MNHEY and CDR2 SVGAGI. This CDR3 contains 15 residues. CDR3 nucleotides: TGTGCCAGCAGTTACTTCGGGGAACAAACAGATACGCAGTATTTT. Its translation is CASSYFGEQTDTQYF.

CDR3 nucleotide sequence: TGTGCCAGCATGGGAGGCACCCTCACCGGGGAGCTGTTTTTT. Encoded protein: CASMGGTLTGELFF. The J gene is TRBJ2-2, the V gene TRBV7-9; TRBD2 is a possible D gene (6 bases). The length of the CDR3 is 14 residues. Germline V gene lookup returns CDR1 SEHNR and CDR2 FQNEAQ (reference sequence). V was clipped by 7 bases and J by 4 bases, with 13 bases between them.

This clone was picked up a small number of times. The chain uses TRBV10-2 and TRBJ1-2, with TRBD1 matching 7 bases. J gave up 4 bases and V 4 bases, and 3 bases lay outside the gene matches. The CDR3 is 13 residues long. CDR1 is WSHSY and CDR2 is SAAADI in the germline V gene. This chain's CDR3 is CASSGQGTYGYTF. For the CDR3, the DNA is TGCGCCAGCAGTGGACAGGGCACCTATGGCTACACCTTC.

As concerns this clone: The same CDR3 is also encoded by other DNA sequences in this sample. CDR3 sequence: CASSLLGGPEAFF. The DNA for the CDR3 is TGTGCCAGCAGTCTTCTGGGGGGGCCTGAAGCTTTCTTT. The rearrangement links TRBV27 to TRBJ1-1; possibly TRBD1 for D (6 bases). V dropped 5 bases and J dropped 6 bases, with 13 bases sitting between them. The germline gives CDR1 MNHEY, CDR2 SMNVEV (reference sequence). This CDR3 has 13 amino acids.